These 14 T cell receptor beta chains share one sample of origin, sequenced in a study of T-cell memory formation after mild COVID-19. TCRdb re-analysed the 5' RACE reads in MiXCR, keeping a single row per CDR3 protein. The sample lists approximately 290,000 distinct CDR3 sequences; approximately 19% were seen once. Material: PBMCs or a T cell subset sorted from them (not recorded which). Receptors were obtained from a man aged 18-30 years who had mild COVID-19 (a few samples of this study predate the infection). Cell type and time point are not known.

This chain uses TRBV6-2 or TRBV6-3 with TRBJ1-5; no definite D call. Trimming took off 6 bases at V and 11 bases at J, with 11 bases between the two ends. Germline loops: CDR1 MNHEY, CDR2 SVGEGT. The CDR3 consists of 11 residues. CDR3 DNA: TGTGCCAGCAGCCTGGGAGAAGCCCAGCATTTT. Amino acids: CASSLGEAQHF.

This clonotype turned up a few times. This chain links TRBV5-6 with TRBJ2-1; D not resolved. The V gene's germline CDR1 is SGHDT and CDR2 YYEEEE. Trimming left V 2 bases short and J 5 bases short, with 8 bases between. The CDR3 is made up of 13 amino acids. This CDR3 reads CASSFPWNNEQFF. In DNA, the CDR3 is TGTGCCAGCAGCTTCCCCTGGAACAATGAGCAGTTCTTC.

The rearrangement links TRBV12-3 or TRBV12-4 to TRBJ2-7; the D call may be TRBD1 or TRBD2 (5 bases each). The length of the CDR3 is 16 residues. V was pared by 2 bases and J by 2 bases, with 16 bases between. The CDR3 spells CASSLRGESLAYEQYF. The CDR3 DNA reads as TGTGCCAGCAGTTTAAGGGGAGAAAGTCTCGCCTACGAGCAGTACTTC.

The chain carries TRBV19 and TRBJ2-7; 8 nucleotides align to TRBD1. J was trimmed by 4 bases and V by 9 bases; bases with no gene match: 14. Looked up from germline, CDR1 is LNHDA and CDR2 is SQIVND (reference sequence). The CDR3 covers 15 residues. The CDR3 nucleotides are TGTGCCAGCCAAACTTCCGGGACAGGACCATACGAGCAGTACTTC. It translates to CASQTSGTGPYEQYF.

This clonotype was counted a few times. This chain connects TRBV12-3 or TRBV12-4 to TRBJ1-5, with 7 bases that match TRBD1. The CDR3 extends over 15 amino acids. V lost 3 bases and J lost 3; bases outside the gene matches: 5. The CDR3 reads CASSFHRGSNQPQHF. CDR3 nucleotide sequence: TGTGCCAGCAGTTTCCACAGGGGCTCCAATCAGCCCCAGCATTTT.

Only a few counts were recorded for this clonotype. The chain carries TRBV5-1 and TRBJ2-2; D could derive from TRBD1 or TRBD2 (5 bases each). Trimming stripped 4 bases from V and 1 base from J, with 8 bases between. The CDR3 loop spans 14 amino acids. The germline V gene encodes CDR1 SGHRS and CDR2 YFSETQ. CDR3 region: CASSGGMNTGELFF. In DNA, the CDR3 is TGCGCCAGCAGCGGGGGTATGAACACCGGGGAGCTGTTTTTT.

The chain couples TRBV3-2 to TRBJ2-3; TRBD1, the table's D call, was not compared with the DNA. TRBV3-2 is labeled a pseudogene. The CDR3 extends over 16 amino acids. The CDR3 spells CASSQTDREGTDTQYF. In DNA form, the CDR3 reads TGTGCCAGCAGCCAAACGGACAGGGAGGGAACAGATACGCAGTATTTT.

This clonotype turned up a few times. The chain recombines TRBV4-2 with TRBJ1-5, with D tentatively TRBD1 (5 bases). Germline V gives CDR1 LGHNA, CDR2 YNFKEQ. Trimming pared 2 bases from V and 5 bases from J, leaving 13 bases between. There are 15 residues in the CDR3. CDR3 sequence: CASSQTGATHQPQHF. For the CDR3, the DNA is TGTGCCAGCAGCCAAACCGGGGCCACCCATCAGCCCCAGCATTTT.

The chain recombines TRBV7-3 with TRBJ2-2, with D perhaps matching TRBD1 (6 bases). Looked up from germline, CDR1 is SGHTA and CDR2 is FQGTGA. The CDR3 is 15 residues long. Trimming pared 5 bases from V and 8 bases from J, leaving 18 bases between. The CDR3 nucleotides read TGTGCCAGCAGCGTGGACAGACCGTCAGGTGGGGAGCTGTTTTTT. This translates into CASSVDRPSGGELFF. Filled out from reference TRBV7-3 and TRBJ2-2, the complete variable domain reads GAGVSQTPSNKVTEKGKYVELRCDPISGHTALYWYRQSLGQGPEFLIYFQGTGAADDSGLPNDRFFAVRPEGSVSTLKIQRTERGDSAVYLCASSVDRPSGGELFFGEGSRLTVL.

This clonotype was observed a few times. This chain uses TRBV20-1 with TRBJ1-2; 10 bases line up with TRBD1. This CDR3 is built from 14 residues. V gave up 3 bases and J gave up 0 bases; unmatched junction bases: 1. Germline-derived CDR1 and CDR2 are DFQATT and SNEGSKA (reference sequence). CDR3 nucleotides: TGCAGTGCTAGTGGACAGGGGGCTAACTATGGCTACACCTTC. Protein sequence: CSASGQGANYGYTF.

The genes are TRBV20-1 and TRBJ2-3, with 8 bases identical to TRBD2. The CDR3 spans 16 residues. Germline assignment: CDR1 DFQATT and CDR2 SNEGSKA (reference sequence). V lost 3 bases to trimming and J lost 2 bases; unmatched junction nucleotides: 10. For the CDR3, the DNA is TGCAGTGCTAGGCAGGCAACGGGGGGGGCCACAGATACGCAGTATTTT. This codes for CSARQATGGATDTQYF.

V gene TRBV7-6 combines with J gene TRBJ2-1, with 7 positions matching TRBD2. Trimming cost V 7 bases and J 2 bases; bases outside gene matches: 8. Germline V CDR1 and CDR2: SGHVS, FNYEAQ. The CDR3 extends over 15 amino acids. In DNA, the CDR3 is TGTGCCAGCACCCTGGGGGGGGGGGCCTACAATGAGCAGTTCTTC. Encoded protein: CASTLGGGAYNEQFF.

There are many counts of this clonotype. This chain uses TRBV7-2 with TRBJ1-1; TRBD1 might be the D (5 bases). Germline-derived CDR1 and CDR2 are SGHTA and FQGNSA. The CDR3 spans 11 residues. V lost 6 bases and J 11 bases, leaving 13 bases between the germline ends. CDR3 sequence: CASRLEEGAFF. CDR3 DNA sequence: TGTGCCAGCAGGCTCGAAGAGGGGGCTTTCTTT. Full variable domain (remainder filled in from reference TRBV7-2 and TRBJ1-1): GAGVSQSPSNKVTEKGKDVELRCDPISGHTALYWYRQSLGQGLEFLIYFQGNSAPDKSGLPSDRFSAERTGGSVSTLTIQRTQQEDSAVYLCASRLEEGAFFGQGTRLTVV.

This clonotype was observed a few times. The chain uses TRBV7-9 and TRBJ2-1, with 10 bases that match TRBD2. Germline-derived CDR1 and CDR2 are SEHNR and FQNEAQ (reference sequence). V shed 2 bases and J 8 bases; nucleotides not matched to a gene: 6. This CDR3 has 15 residues. In nucleotides, the CDR3 is TGTGCCAGCAGCTTACAGCGGGGGGGCCTTCATGAGCAGTTCTTC. This codes for CASSLQRGGLHEQFF.